This is a list of T cell receptor beta chains from one sample in a study of blood T cells in healthy people across ages. TCRdb re-called the 5' RACE reads through MiXCR, storing one row per CDR3 protein. There are over 1,500,000 distinct CDR3 sequences in the sample; about 50% occur only once, and more than 2% lies in the top ten. Specimen: blood. The origin of the receptors is a middle-aged woman in good health. Each CDR3 is given with its conserved first and last residue. Each record gives: J gene, clone size, V gene, D gene, CDR3 protein, CDR3 DNA. D genes are given only for firm matches. Only part of the rows carry a size: once, few, many, or a class if the clone is expanded.

j_call: TRBJ1-4
clone_size: few
v_call: TRBV6-1
d_call: TRBD1
cdr3_aa: CASSEGQGNEKLFF
cdr3_nt: TGCGCCAGCAGCGAGGGACAGGGTAATGAAAAACTGTTTTTT

j_call: TRBJ2-1
clone_size: -
v_call: TRBV2
d_call: -
cdr3_aa: CASSETGNEQFF
cdr3_nt: TGTGCCAGCAGTGAAACGGGCAATGAGCAGTTCTTC

j_call: TRBJ2-7
clone_size: -
v_call: TRBV7-9
d_call: -
cdr3_aa: CASSLTGKDEQYF
cdr3_nt: TGTGCCAGCAGCTTAACCGGGAAGGACGAGCAGTACTTC

j_call: TRBJ2-3
clone_size: -
v_call: TRBV12-3/TRBV12-4
d_call: -
cdr3_aa: CASSVKQADTQYF
cdr3_nt: TGTGCCAGCAGTGTAAAACAGGCAGATACGCAGTATTTT

j_call: TRBJ2-3
clone_size: few
v_call: TRBV7-2
d_call: -
cdr3_aa: CASSPPGQGPDTQYF
cdr3_nt: TGTGCCAGCAGCCCCCCCGGCCAGGGACCAGATACGCAGTATTTT

j_call: TRBJ1-1
clone_size: -
v_call: TRBV7-9
d_call: TRBD1
cdr3_aa: CASRPGQGIMNTEAFF
cdr3_nt: TGTGCCAGCCGCCCCGGACAGGGAATTATGAACACTGAAGCTTTCTTT

j_call: TRBJ2-7
clone_size: -
v_call: TRBV21-1
d_call: -
cdr3_aa: CASSKARGRPYEQYF
cdr3_nt: TGTGCCAGCAGCAAAGCGCGAGGGAGACCCTACGAGCAGTACTTC

j_call: TRBJ2-3
clone_size: many
v_call: TRBV29-1
d_call: TRBD1
cdr3_aa: CSVVPIGGQGTDTQYF
cdr3_nt: TGCAGCGTTGTACCTATTGGAGGACAGGGAACAGATACGCAGTATTTT

j_call: TRBJ1-2
clone_size: -
v_call: TRBV5-1
d_call: -
cdr3_aa: CASSGGPSITF
cdr3_nt: TGCGCCAGCAGCGGGGGCCCGAGTATCACCTTC

j_call: TRBJ2-6
clone_size: -
v_call: TRBV4-1
d_call: -
cdr3_aa: CASSQVGRNSGANVLTF
cdr3_nt: TGCGCCAGCAGCCAAGTAGGCAGGAACTCTGGGGCCAACGTCCTGACTTTC

j_call: TRBJ2-2
clone_size: -
v_call: TRBV6-5
d_call: -
cdr3_aa: CASKATMNTGELFF
cdr3_nt: TGTGCCAGCAAGGCCACAATGAACACCGGGGAGCTGTTTTTT

j_call: TRBJ2-6
clone_size: few
v_call: TRBV12-3/TRBV12-4
d_call: -
cdr3_aa: CASSSGTLSTGANVLTF
cdr3_nt: TGTGCCAGCAGCTCCGGGACACTGTCGACTGGGGCCAACGTCCTGACTTTC

j_call: TRBJ2-5
clone_size: few
v_call: TRBV7-8
d_call: -
cdr3_aa: CASSLSYSRRPQETQYF
cdr3_nt: TGTGCCAGCAGCTTAAGTTATTCTAGGAGACCCCAAGAGACCCAGTACTTC

j_call: TRBJ2-3
clone_size: -
v_call: TRBV7-3
d_call: -
cdr3_aa: CASSLRLQGNADTQYF
cdr3_nt: TGTGCCAGCAGCTTAAGGTTACAGGGCAACGCAGATACGCAGTATTTT

j_call: TRBJ2-3
clone_size: -
v_call: TRBV7-2
d_call: -
cdr3_aa: CASSLWAGTDTQYF
cdr3_nt: TGTGCCAGCAGTTTATGGGCTGGCACAGATACGCAGTATTTT

j_call: TRBJ2-2
clone_size: -
v_call: TRBV4-3
d_call: TRBD2
cdr3_aa: CASSQDRGGLNTGELFF
cdr3_nt: TGCGCCAGCAGCCAAGATCGCGGGGGGCTGAACACCGGGGAGCTGTTTTTT

j_call: TRBJ2-7
clone_size: few
v_call: TRBV5-6
d_call: TRBD1
cdr3_aa: CASSPDGDSSYEQYF
cdr3_nt: TGTGCCAGCAGCCCCGACGGGGACAGCTCCTACGAGCAGTACTTC

j_call: TRBJ1-1
clone_size: -
v_call: TRBV4-3
d_call: -
cdr3_aa: CASSQDLTGSGNTEAFF
cdr3_nt: TGCGCCAGCAGCCAAGACTTGACAGGCTCAGGGAACACTGAAGCTTTCTTT

j_call: TRBJ2-5
clone_size: few
v_call: TRBV20-1
d_call: -
cdr3_aa: CSASRSGTETQYF
cdr3_nt: TGCAGTGCGTCCAGGTCGGGGACCGAGACCCAGTACTTC

j_call: TRBJ2-3
clone_size: -
v_call: TRBV28
d_call: -
cdr3_aa: CASSSKSRDFWGTDTQYF
cdr3_nt: TGTGCCAGCAGTTCTAAATCACGGGACTTCTGGGGCACAGATACGCAGTATTTT

j_call: TRBJ2-6
clone_size: -
v_call: TRBV6-2/TRBV6-3
d_call: -
cdr3_aa: CASSLLRQDPGANVLTF
cdr3_nt: TGTGCCAGCAGTCTCCTACGACAGGATCCTGGGGCCAACGTCCTGACTTTC

j_call: TRBJ2-7
clone_size: -
v_call: TRBV6-6
d_call: TRBD2
cdr3_aa: CASSYVISGTPYEQYF
cdr3_nt: TGTGCCAGCAGTTACGTTATTAGCGGGACTCCCTACGAGCAGTACTTC

j_call: TRBJ2-7
clone_size: -
v_call: TRBV4-2
d_call: -
cdr3_aa: CASSQERWSYEQYF
cdr3_nt: TGTGCCAGCAGCCAAGAGAGGTGGTCTTACGAGCAGTACTTC

j_call: TRBJ2-5
clone_size: -
v_call: TRBV6-5
d_call: -
cdr3_aa: CASSDRPIQETQYF
cdr3_nt: TGTGCCAGCAGTGACAGGCCCATTCAAGAGACCCAGTACTTC

j_call: TRBJ2-1
clone_size: few
v_call: TRBV5-6
d_call: -
cdr3_aa: CASSSRVAEQFF
cdr3_nt: TGTGCCAGCAGCTCCAGAGTAGCTGAGCAGTTCTTC

j_call: TRBJ2-4
clone_size: -
v_call: TRBV7-2
d_call: -
cdr3_aa: CASSLGTPLEQYF
cdr3_nt: TGTGCCAGCAGCCTGGGGACTCCGCTTGAGCAGTACTTC

j_call: TRBJ2-1
clone_size: -
v_call: TRBV9
d_call: TRBD1
cdr3_aa: CASSGVTGEEYNEQFF
cdr3_nt: TGTGCCAGCAGCGGAGTGACAGGGGAGGAATACAATGAGCAGTTCTTC

j_call: TRBJ2-5
clone_size: -
v_call: TRBV9
d_call: TRBD2
cdr3_aa: CASSVDSGTTSGETQYF
cdr3_nt: TGTGCCAGCAGCGTAGACTCGGGGACTACCTCGGGGGAGACCCAGTACTTC

j_call: TRBJ1-6
clone_size: few
v_call: TRBV12-3/TRBV12-4
d_call: -
cdr3_aa: CASSFGESPLHF
cdr3_nt: TGTGCCAGCAGTTTCGGGGAATCACCCCTCCACTTT

j_call: TRBJ1-2
clone_size: -
v_call: TRBV20-1
d_call: TRBD1
cdr3_aa: CSASWTGPNYGYTF
cdr3_nt: TGCAGTGCTAGTTGGACAGGTCCTAACTATGGCTACACCTTC

j_call: TRBJ1-5
clone_size: few
v_call: TRBV7-2
d_call: -
cdr3_aa: CASSLTAGHNQPQHF
cdr3_nt: TGTGCCAGCAGCTTAACGGCAGGGCATAATCAGCCCCAGCATTTT

j_call: TRBJ2-1
clone_size: -
v_call: TRBV11-1
d_call: -
cdr3_aa: CASSLFQSMNNEQFF
cdr3_nt: TGTGCCAGCAGCTTATTCCAGAGTATGAACAATGAGCAGTTCTTC

j_call: TRBJ2-5
clone_size: -
v_call: TRBV12-3/TRBV12-4
d_call: -
cdr3_aa: CASRARVEETQYF
cdr3_nt: TGTGCCAGCAGAGCTAGGGTGGAAGAGACCCAGTACTTC

j_call: TRBJ2-7
clone_size: -
v_call: TRBV20-1
d_call: -
cdr3_aa: CSARVWERFSYEQYF
cdr3_nt: TGCAGTGCTAGGGTTTGGGAGAGGTTCTCCTACGAGCAGTACTTC

j_call: TRBJ1-2
clone_size: -
v_call: TRBV6-2/TRBV6-3
d_call: TRBD1
cdr3_aa: CASSARTGGHGYTF
cdr3_nt: TGTGCCAGCAGCGCCCGAACAGGGGGGCATGGCTACACCTTC

j_call: TRBJ2-7
clone_size: -
v_call: TRBV11-1
d_call: TRBD1
cdr3_aa: CASSPGQGATYEQYF
cdr3_nt: TGTGCCAGCAGTCCGGGACAGGGGGCTACCTACGAGCAGTACTTC

j_call: TRBJ2-3
clone_size: -
v_call: TRBV6-2/TRBV6-3
d_call: -
cdr3_aa: CASRGRRGAASVTDTQYF
cdr3_nt: TGTGCCAGCAGGGGCCGCAGGGGGGCTGCCTCAGTCACAGATACGCAGTATTTT

j_call: TRBJ1-4
clone_size: -
v_call: TRBV7-2
d_call: TRBD1
cdr3_aa: CASSSDRVVTNEKLFF
cdr3_nt: TGTGCCAGCAGCTCGGACAGGGTAGTGACTAATGAAAAACTGTTTTTT

j_call: TRBJ2-5
clone_size: -
v_call: TRBV12-3/TRBV12-4
d_call: TRBD1
cdr3_aa: CASRLGQGYQETQYF
cdr3_nt: TGTGCCAGCAGATTGGGACAGGGATACCAAGAGACCCAGTACTTC

j_call: TRBJ2-7
clone_size: -
v_call: TRBV4-3
d_call: -
cdr3_aa: CASSLDSAYNEQYF
cdr3_nt: TGCGCCAGCAGCCTTGATAGCGCCTACAATGAGCAGTACTTC

j_call: TRBJ2-1
clone_size: few
v_call: TRBV28
d_call: -
cdr3_aa: CASSPSLLYNNEQFF
cdr3_nt: TGTGCCAGCAGCCCTTCTTTGCTCTACAACAATGAGCAGTTCTTC

j_call: TRBJ2-1
clone_size: few
v_call: TRBV9
d_call: TRBD2
cdr3_aa: CASSARGLAGSSYNEQFF
cdr3_nt: TGTGCCAGCAGCGCGCGGGGGTTAGCGGGGTCCTCCTACAATGAGCAGTTCTTC